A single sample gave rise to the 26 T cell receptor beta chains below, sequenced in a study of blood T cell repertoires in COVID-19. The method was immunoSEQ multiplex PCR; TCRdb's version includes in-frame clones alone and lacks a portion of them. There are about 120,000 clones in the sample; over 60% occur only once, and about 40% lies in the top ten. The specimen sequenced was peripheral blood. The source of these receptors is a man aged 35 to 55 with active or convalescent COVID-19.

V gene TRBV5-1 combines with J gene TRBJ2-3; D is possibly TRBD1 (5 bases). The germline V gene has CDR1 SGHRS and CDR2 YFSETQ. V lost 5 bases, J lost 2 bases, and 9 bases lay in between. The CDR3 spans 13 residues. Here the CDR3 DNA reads TGCGCCAGCAGGCAGGGCATCACAGATACGCAGTATTTT. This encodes CASRQGITDTQYF. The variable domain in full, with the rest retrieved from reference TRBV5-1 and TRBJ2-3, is KAGVTQTPRYLIKTRGQQVTLSCSPISGHRSVSWYQQTPGQGLQFLFEYFSETQRNKGNFPGRFSGRQFSNSRSEMNVSTLELGDSALYLCASRQGITDTQYFGPGTRLTVL.

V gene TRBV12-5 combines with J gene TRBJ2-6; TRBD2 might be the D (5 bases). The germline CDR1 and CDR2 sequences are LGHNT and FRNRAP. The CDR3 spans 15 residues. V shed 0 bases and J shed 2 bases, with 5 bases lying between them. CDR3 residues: CASGLVGAGANVLTF. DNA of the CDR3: TGTGCTAGTGGTTTGGTCGGGGCTGGGGCCAACGTCCTGACTTTC. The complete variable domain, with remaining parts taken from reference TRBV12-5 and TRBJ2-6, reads DARVTQTPRHKVTEMGQEVTMRCQPILGHNTVFWYRQTMMQGLELLAYFRNRAPLDDSGMPKDRFSAEMPDATLATLKIQPSEPRDSAVYFCASGLVGAGANVLTFGAGSRLTVL.

CDR3 loop: CASSELAAYEQFF. The CDR3 DNA is TGTGCCAGCAGTGAATTAGCAGCGTATGAGCAGTTCTTC. The chain links TRBV2 to TRBJ2-1; D ambiguous. The CDR3 contains 13 residues. With 2 bases removed from V and 8 bases from J, the gap between germline ends came to 10 bases. Per the germline V gene, CDR1 is SNHLY and CDR2 is FYNNEI. Using reference TRBV2 and TRBJ2-1 for the parts outside the CDR3, the full variable domain is EPEVTQTPSHQVTQMGQEVILRCVPISNHLYFYWYRQILGQKVEFLVSFYNNEISEKSEIFDDQFSVERPDGSNFTLKIRSTKLEDSAMYFCASSELAAYEQFFGPGTRLTVL.

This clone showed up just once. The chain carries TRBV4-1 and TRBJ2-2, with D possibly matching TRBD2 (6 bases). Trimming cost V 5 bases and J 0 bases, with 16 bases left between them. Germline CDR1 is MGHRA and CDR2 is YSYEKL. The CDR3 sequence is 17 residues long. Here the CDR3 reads CASSNPPGVANTGELFF. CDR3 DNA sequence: TGCGCCAGCAGCAACCCCCCGGGGGTCGCGAACACCGGGGAGCTGTTTTTT.

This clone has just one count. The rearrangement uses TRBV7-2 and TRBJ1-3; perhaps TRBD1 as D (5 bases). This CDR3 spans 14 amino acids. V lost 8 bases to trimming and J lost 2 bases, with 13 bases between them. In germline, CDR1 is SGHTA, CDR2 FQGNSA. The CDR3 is CASGTGGTGNTIYF. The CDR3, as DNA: TGTGCCAGCGGAACAGGTGGAACTGGAAACACCATATATTTT.

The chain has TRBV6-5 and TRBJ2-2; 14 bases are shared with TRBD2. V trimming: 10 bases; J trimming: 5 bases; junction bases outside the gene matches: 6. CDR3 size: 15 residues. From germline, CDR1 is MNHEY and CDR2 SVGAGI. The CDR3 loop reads CATGTSGGRTGELFF. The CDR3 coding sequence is TGTGCCACCGGGACTAGCGGGGGTCGAACCGGGGAGCTGTTTTTT.

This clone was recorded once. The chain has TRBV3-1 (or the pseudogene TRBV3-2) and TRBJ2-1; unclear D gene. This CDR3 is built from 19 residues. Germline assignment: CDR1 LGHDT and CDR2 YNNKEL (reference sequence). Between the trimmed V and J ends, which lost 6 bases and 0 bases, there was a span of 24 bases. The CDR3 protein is CASRQSPLSGSASYNEQFF. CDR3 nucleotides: TGTGCCAGCAGGCAATCGCCCCTTTCTGGCAGTGCCTCCTACAATGAGCAGTTCTTC.

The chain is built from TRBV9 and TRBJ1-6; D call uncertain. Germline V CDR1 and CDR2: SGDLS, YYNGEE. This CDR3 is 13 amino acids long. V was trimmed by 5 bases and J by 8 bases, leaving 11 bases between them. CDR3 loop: CASSPGMDSPLHF. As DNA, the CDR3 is TGTGCCAGCAGTCCGGGAATGGATTCACCCCTCCACTTT.

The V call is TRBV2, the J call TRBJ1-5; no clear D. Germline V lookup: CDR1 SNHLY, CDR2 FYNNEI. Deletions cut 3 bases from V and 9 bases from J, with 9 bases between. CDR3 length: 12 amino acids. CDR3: CASSDGVRPQHF. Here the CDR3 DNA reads TGTGCCAGCAGTGACGGAGTTCGGCCCCAGCATTTT.

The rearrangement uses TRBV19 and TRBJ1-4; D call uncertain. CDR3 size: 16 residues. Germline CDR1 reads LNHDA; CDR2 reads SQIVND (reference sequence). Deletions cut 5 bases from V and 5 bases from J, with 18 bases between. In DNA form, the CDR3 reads TGTGCCAGTAGTGTAAATCTGAGGAACGCGAATGAAAAACTGTTTTTT. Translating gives CASSVNLRNANEKLFF.

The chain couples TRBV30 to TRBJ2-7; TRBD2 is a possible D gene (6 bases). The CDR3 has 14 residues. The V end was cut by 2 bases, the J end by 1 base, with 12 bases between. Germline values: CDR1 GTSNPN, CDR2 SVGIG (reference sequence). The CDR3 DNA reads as TGTGCCTGGAGTCCCGGGACTGCGTCCTACGAGCAGTACTTC. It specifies CAWSPGTASYEQYF.

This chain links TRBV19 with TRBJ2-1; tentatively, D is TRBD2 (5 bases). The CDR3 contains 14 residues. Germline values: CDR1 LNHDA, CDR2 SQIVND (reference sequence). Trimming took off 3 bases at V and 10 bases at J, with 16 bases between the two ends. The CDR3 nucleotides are TGTGCCAGTAGTATTTATCAGCGGACCGGGGAGCAGTTCTTC. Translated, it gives CASSIYQRTGEQFF.

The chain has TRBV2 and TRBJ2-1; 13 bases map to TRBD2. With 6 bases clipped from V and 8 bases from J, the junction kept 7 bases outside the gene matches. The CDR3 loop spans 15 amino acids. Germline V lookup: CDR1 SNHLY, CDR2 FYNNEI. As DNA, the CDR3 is TGTGCCAGCAGCCCTGGACTAGCGGGGGAATATGAGCAGTTCTTC. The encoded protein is CASSPGLAGEYEQFF. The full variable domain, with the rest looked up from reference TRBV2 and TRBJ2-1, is EPEVTQTPSHQVTQMGQEVILRCVPISNHLYFYWYRQILGQKVEFLVSFYNNEISEKSEIFDDQFSVERPDGSNFTLKIRSTKLEDSAMYFCASSPGLAGEYEQFFGPGTRLTVL.

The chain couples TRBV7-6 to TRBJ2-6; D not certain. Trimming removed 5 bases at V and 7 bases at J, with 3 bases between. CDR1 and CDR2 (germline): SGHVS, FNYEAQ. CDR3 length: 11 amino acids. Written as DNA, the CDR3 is TGTGCCAGCAGCCCAGCCAACGTCCTGACTTTC. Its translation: CASSPANVLTF.

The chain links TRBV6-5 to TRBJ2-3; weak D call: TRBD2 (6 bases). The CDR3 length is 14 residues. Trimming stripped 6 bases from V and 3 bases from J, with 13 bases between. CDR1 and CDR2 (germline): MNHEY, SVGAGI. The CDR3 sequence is CASRGLVPTDTQYF. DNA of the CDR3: TGTGCCAGCAGGGGACTTGTCCCAACAGATACGCAGTATTTT.

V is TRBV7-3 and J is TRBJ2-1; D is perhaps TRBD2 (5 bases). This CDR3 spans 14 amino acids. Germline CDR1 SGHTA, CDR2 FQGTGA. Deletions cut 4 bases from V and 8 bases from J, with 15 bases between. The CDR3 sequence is CASSSRAVGDEQFF. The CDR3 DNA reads TGTGCCAGCAGCTCGAGGGCCGTGGGCGATGAGCAGTTCTTC.

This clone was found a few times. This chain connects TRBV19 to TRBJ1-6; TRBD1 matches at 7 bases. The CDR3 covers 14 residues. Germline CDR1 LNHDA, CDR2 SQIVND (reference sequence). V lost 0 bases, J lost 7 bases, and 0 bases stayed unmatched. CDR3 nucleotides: TGTGCCAGTAGTATAGACAGGGGGAATTCACCCCTCCACTTT. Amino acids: CASSIDRGNSPLHF.

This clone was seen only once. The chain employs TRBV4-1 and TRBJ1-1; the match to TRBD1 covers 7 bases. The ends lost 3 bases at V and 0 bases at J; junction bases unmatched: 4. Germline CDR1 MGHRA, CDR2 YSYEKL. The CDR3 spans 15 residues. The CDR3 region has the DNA TGCGCCAGCAGCCAGTTGACAGGGCTGAACACTGAAGCTTTCTTT. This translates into CASSQLTGLNTEAFF.

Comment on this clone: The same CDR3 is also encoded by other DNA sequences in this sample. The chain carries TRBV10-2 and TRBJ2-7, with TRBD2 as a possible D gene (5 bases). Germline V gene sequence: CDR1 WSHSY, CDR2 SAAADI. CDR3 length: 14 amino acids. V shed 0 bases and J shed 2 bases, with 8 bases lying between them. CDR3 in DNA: TGCGCCAGCAGTGAGTCGGGGAGCACCTACGAGCAGTACTTC. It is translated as CASSESGSTYEQYF.

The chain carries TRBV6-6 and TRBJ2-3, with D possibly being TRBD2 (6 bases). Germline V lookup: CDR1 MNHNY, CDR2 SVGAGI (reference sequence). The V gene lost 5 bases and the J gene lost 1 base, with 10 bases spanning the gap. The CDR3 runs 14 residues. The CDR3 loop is CASSQDYRTDTQYF. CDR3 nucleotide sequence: TGTGCCAGCAGTCAGGACTACCGCACAGATACGCAGTATTTT.

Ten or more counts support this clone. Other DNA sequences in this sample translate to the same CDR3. The CDR3 protein is CASSLRDTEAFF. The CDR3 nucleotides are TGTGCCAGCAGTCTCCGGGACACTGAAGCTTTCTTT. The rearrangement uses TRBV28 and TRBJ1-1; D is unresolved. Germline CDR1 and CDR2: MDHEN and SYDVKM. The V end lost 5 bases, the J end lost 3 bases, and 7 bases lay between the germline ends. The CDR3 runs to 12 residues.

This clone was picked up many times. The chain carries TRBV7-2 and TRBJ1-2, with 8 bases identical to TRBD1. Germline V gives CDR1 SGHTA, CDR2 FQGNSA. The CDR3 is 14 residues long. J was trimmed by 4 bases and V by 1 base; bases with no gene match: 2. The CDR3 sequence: CASSLDRGTYGYTF. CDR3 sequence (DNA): TGTGCCAGCAGCTTAGACAGGGGGACCTATGGCTACACCTTC.

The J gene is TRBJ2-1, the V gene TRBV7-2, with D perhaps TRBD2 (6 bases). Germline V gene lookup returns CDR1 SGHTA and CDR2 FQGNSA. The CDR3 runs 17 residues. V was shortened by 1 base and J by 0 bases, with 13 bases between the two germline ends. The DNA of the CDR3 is TGTGCCAGCAGCTTAGGACTCCGGGGGAGCTCCTACAATGAGCAGTTCTTC. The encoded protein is CASSLGLRGSSYNEQFF.

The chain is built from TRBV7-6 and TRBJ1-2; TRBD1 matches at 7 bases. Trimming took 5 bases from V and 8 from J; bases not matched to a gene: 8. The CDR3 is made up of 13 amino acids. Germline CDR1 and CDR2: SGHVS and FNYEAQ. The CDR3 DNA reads TGTGCCAGCAGCGGACAGGCCCGGGGGGGCTACACCTTC. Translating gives CASSGQARGGYTF. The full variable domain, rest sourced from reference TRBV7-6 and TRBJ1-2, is GAGVSQSPRYKVTKRGQDVALRCDPISGHVSLYWYRQALGQGPEFLTYFNYEAQQDKSGLPNDRFSAERPEGSISTLTIQRTEQRDSAMYRCASSGQARGGYTFGSGTRLTVV.

The CDR3 nucleotides are TGTGCCAGCAGCCCTCAGAAGGGGAACTATGGCTACACCTTC. It is translated as CASSPQKGNYGYTF. The rearrangement joins TRBV3-1 (or the pseudogene TRBV3-2) to TRBJ1-2; perhaps TRBD1 as D (5 bases). This CDR3 spans 14 amino acids. V lost 4 bases to trimming and J lost 2 bases, with 11 bases between them. Germline CDR1 and CDR2: LGHDT and YNNKEL (reference sequence).

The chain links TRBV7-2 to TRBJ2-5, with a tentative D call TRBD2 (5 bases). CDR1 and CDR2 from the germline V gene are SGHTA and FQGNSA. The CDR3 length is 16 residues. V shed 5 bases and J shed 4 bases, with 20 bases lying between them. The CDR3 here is CASSPPTPLGGETQYF. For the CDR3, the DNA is TGTGCCAGCAGCCCCCCGACCCCACTAGGTGGAGAGACCCAGTACTTC.